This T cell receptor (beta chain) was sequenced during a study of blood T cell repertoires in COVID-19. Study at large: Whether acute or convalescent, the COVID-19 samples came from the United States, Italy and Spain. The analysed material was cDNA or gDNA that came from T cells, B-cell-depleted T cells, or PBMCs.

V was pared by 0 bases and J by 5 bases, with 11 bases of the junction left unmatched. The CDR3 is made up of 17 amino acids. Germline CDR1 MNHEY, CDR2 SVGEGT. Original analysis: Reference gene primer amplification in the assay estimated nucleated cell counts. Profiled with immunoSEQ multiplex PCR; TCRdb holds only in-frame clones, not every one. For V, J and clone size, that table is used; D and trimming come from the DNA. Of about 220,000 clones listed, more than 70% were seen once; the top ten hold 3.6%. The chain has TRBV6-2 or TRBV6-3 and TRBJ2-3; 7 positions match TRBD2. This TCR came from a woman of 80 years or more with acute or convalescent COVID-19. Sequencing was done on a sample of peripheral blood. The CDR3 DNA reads TGTGCCAGCAGTTACTCCAGTTTTCGGGGGAGGGGAGATACGCAGTATTTT. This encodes CASSYSSFRGRGDTQYF.